This TCR beta chain was captured by sequencing in a study of blood T cell repertoires in COVID-19. Clones were sequenced by immunoSEQ multiplex PCR, and TCRdb holds only the in-frame ones, with some missing. The sample includes fewer than 65,000 clones, roughly 90% of them seen just once. The CDR3 is 14 residues long. V lost 3 bases to trimming and J lost 4 bases, with 11 bases between them. Germline CDR1 is SGHDN and CDR2 is FVKESK. The specimen sequenced was peripheral blood. The sequence came from a man aged 50 to 59 with acute or convalescent COVID-19. The chain couples TRBV14 to TRBJ2-3, with TRBD1 as a possible D gene (5 bases). CDR3 sequence: CASSQFRQSDTQYF. CDR3 DNA sequence: TGTGCCAGCAGCCAGTTCAGACAGTCAGATACGCAGTATTTT. Full variable domain (remainder filled in from reference TRBV14 and TRBJ2-3): EAGVTQFPSHSVIEKGQTVTLRCDPISGHDNLYWYRRVMGKEIKFLLHFVKESKQDESGMPNNRFLAERTGGTYSTLKVQPAELEDSGVYFCASSQFRQSDTQYFGPGTRLTVL.